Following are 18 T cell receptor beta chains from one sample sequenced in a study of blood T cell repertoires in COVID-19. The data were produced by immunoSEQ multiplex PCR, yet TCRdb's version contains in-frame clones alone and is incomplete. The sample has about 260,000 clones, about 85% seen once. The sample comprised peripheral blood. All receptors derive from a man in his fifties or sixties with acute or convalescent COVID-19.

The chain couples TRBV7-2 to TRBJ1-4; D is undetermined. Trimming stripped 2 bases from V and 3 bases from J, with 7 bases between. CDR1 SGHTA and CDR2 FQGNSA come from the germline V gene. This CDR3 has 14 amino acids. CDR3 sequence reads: CASSLRQANEKLFF. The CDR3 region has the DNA TGTGCCAGCAGCTTAAGGCAGGCTAATGAAAAACTGTTTTTT.

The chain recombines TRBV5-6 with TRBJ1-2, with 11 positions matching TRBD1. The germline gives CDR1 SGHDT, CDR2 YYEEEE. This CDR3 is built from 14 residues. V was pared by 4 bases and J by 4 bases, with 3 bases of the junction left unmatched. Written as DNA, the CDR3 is TGTGCCAGCAGCCCCGGACAGGGGGCCTATGGCTACACCTTC. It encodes CASSPGQGAYGYTF.

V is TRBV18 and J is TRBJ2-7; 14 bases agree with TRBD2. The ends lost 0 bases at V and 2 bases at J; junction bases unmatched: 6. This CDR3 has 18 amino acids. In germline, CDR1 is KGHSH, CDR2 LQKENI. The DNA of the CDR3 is TGTGCCAGCTCACCACCGGGACTAGCGGGAGTTACCACCTACGAGCAGTACTTC. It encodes CASSPPGLAGVTTYEQYF.

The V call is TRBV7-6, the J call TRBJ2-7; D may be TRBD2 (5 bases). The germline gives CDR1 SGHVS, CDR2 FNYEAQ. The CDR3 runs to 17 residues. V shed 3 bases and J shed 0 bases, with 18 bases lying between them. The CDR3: CASSFGHRDSSSYEQYF. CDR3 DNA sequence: TGTGCCAGCAGCTTTGGCCACCGGGATTCCTCCTCCTACGAGCAGTACTTC.

Here the CDR3 DNA reads TGTGCAAGTCGCTTAGGCGGAAGTTCCTATGGCTACACCTTC. This codes for CASRLGGSSYGYTF. This chain joins TRBV12-2 and TRBJ1-2. TRBV12-2 is a known pseudogene. CDR3 size: 14 residues.

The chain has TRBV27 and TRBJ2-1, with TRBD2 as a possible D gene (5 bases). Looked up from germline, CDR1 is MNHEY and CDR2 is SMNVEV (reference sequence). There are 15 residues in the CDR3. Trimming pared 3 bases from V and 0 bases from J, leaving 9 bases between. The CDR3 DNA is TGTGCCAGCAGTTTCCGGGGAAGCTCCTACAATGAGCAGTTCTTC. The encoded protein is CASSFRGSSYNEQFF.

The CDR3 region is CATSDSFRDRGKNEQFF. In DNA, the CDR3 is TGTGCCACCAGTGATTCGTTCCGGGACAGGGGCAAGAATGAGCAGTTCTTC. The genes are TRBV24-1 and TRBJ2-1; 10 bases are a match to TRBD1. Germline lookup yields CDR1 KGHDR and CDR2 SFDVKD. The CDR3 is 17 residues long. Unmatched junction bases numbered 10, after V lost 2 bases and J lost 7 bases.

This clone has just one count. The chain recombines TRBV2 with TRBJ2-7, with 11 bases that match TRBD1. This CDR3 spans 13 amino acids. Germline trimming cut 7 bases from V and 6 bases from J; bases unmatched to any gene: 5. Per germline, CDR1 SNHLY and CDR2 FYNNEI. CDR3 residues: CASTKDRGLEQYF. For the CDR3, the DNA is TGTGCCAGCACTAAGGACAGGGGGCTCGAGCAGTACTTC.

The CDR3 region is CASSFSGHSYEQYF. In nucleotides, the CDR3 is TGCGCCAGCAGCTTTTCGGGACACAGCTACGAGCAGTACTTC. The rearrangement links TRBV5-1 to TRBJ2-7; D may be TRBD1 (6 bases). The CDR3 sequence is 14 residues long. Looked up from germline, CDR1 is SGHRS and CDR2 is YFSETQ. Trimming took off 2 bases at V and 3 bases at J, with 12 bases between the two ends.

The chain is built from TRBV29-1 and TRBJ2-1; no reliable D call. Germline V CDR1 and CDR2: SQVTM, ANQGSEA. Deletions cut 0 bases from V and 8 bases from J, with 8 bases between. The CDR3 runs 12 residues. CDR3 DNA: TGCAGCGTTGAAGAAGCTACCGATGAGCAGTTCTTC. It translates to CSVEEATDEQFF.

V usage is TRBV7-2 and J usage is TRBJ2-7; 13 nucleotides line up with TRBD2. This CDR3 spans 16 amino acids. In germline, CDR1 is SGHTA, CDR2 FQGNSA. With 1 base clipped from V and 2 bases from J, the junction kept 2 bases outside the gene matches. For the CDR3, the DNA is TGTGCCAGCAGCTTAGGGACTAGCGGGAGAGCCTACGAGCAGTACTTC. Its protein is CASSLGTSGRAYEQYF.

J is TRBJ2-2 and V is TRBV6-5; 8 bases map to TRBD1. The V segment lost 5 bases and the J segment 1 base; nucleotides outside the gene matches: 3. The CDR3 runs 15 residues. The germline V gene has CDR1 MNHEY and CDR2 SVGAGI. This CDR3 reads CASSRQGRNTGELFF. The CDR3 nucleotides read TGTGCCAGCAGTAGACAGGGGAGGAACACCGGGGAGCTGTTTTTT.

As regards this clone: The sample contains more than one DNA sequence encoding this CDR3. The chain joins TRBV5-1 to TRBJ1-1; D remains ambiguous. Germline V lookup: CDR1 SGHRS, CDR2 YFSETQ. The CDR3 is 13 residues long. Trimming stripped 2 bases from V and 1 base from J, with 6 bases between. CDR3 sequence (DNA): TGCGCCAGCAGCTTTGGGCAGAACACTGAAGCTTTCTTT. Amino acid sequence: CASSFGQNTEAFF.

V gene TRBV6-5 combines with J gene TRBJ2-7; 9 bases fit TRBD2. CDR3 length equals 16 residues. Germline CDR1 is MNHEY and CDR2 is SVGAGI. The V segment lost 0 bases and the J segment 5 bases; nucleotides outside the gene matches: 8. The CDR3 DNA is TGTGCCAGCAGTTACTCGATGGTAGCGGGAGCCGACGAGCAGTACTTC. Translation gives CASSYSMVAGADEQYF.

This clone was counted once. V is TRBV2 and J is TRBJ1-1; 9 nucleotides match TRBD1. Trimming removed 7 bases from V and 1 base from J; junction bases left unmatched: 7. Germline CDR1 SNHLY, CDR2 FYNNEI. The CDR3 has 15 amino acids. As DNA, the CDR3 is TGTGCCAGCATCCGGGACAGGGCGGCGAACACTGAAGCTTTCTTT. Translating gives CASIRDRAANTEAFF.

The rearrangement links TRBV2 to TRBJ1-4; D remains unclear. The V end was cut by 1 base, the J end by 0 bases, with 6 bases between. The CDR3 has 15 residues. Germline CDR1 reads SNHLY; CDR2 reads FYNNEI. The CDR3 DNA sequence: TGTGCCAGCAGTGAAGGGCAGTCAACTAATGAAAAACTGTTTTTT. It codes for CASSEGQSTNEKLFF.

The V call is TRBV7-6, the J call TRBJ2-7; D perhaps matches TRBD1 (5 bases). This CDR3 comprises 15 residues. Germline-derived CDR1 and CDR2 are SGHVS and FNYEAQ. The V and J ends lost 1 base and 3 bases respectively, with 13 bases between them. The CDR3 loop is CASSLGGLGSYEQYF. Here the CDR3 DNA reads TGTGCCAGCAGCTTAGGGGGCCTCGGCAGCTACGAGCAGTACTTC.

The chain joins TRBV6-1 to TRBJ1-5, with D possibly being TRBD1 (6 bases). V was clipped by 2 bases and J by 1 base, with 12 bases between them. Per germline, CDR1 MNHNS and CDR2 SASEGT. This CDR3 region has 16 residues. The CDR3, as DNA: TGTGCCAGCAGTGAACGGGGGGGGCCAAGCAATCAGCCCCAGCATTTT. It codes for CASSERGGPSNQPQHF.